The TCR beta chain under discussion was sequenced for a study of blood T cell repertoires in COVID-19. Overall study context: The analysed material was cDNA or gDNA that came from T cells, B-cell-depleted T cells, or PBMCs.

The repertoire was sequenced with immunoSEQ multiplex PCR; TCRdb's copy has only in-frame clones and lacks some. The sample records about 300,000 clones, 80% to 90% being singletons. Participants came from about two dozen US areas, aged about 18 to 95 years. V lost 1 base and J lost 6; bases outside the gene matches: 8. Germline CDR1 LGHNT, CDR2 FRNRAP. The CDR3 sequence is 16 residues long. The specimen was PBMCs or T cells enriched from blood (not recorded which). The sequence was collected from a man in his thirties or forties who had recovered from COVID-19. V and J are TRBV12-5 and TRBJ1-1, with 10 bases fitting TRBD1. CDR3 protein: CASGLGLRQGAPEAFF. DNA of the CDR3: TGTGCTAGTGGTTTGGGCCTTCGACAGGGGGCCCCTGAAGCTTTCTTT.